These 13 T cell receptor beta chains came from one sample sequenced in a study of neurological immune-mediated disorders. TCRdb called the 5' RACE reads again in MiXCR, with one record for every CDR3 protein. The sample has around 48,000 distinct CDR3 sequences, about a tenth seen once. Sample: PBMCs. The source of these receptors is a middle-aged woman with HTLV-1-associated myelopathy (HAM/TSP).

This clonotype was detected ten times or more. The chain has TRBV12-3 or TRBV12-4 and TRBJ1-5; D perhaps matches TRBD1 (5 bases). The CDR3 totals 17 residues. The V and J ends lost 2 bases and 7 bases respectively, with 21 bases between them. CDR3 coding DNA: TGTGCCAGCAGTTTAAGGCAGGGTTTTACCCATTACCAGCCCCAGCATTTT. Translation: CASSLRQGFTHYQPQHF.

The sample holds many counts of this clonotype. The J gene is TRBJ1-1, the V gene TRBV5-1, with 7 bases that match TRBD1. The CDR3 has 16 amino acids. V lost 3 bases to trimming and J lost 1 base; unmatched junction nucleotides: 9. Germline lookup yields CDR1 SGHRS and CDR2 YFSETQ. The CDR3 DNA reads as TGCGCCAGCAGCTGGGGGGGCAGGGGGACGAACACTGAAGCTTTCTTT. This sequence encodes CASSWGGRGTNTEAFF. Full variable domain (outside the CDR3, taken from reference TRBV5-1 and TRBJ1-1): KAGVTQTPRYLIKTRGQQVTLSCSPISGHRSVSWYQQTPGQGLQFLFEYFSETQRNKGNFPGRFSGRQFSNSRSEMNVSTLELGDSALYLCASSWGGRGTNTEAFFGQGTRLTVV.

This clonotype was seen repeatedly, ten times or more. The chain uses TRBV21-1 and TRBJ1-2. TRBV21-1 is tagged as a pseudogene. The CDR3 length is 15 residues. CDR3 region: CASDTPRGLNYGYTF. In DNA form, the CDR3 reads TGTGCCAGCGATACCCCTCGGGGACTTAACTATGGCTACACCTTC.

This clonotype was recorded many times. CDR3 sequence: CASGSHFNTYGQFF. CDR3 DNA: TGTGCTAGTGGTTCCCACTTTAACACGTACGGGCAGTTCTTC. V and J are TRBV12-5 and TRBJ2-1; D remains ambiguous. This CDR3 has 14 residues. Germline V gene data show CDR1 as LGHNT and CDR2 as FRNRAP. V was shortened by 4 bases and J by 12 bases, with 19 bases between the two germline ends.

CDR3 amino acids: CASSVGPPRSTGELFF. The DNA for the CDR3 is TGTGCCAGCAGCGTAGGGCCTCCCCGTTCCACCGGGGAGCTGTTTTTT. The chain is built from TRBV9 and TRBJ2-2; D remains unclear. The CDR3 has 16 residues. Germline V gene sequence: CDR1 SGDLS, CDR2 YYNGEE. V lost 0 bases, J lost 4 bases, and 13 bases lay in between.

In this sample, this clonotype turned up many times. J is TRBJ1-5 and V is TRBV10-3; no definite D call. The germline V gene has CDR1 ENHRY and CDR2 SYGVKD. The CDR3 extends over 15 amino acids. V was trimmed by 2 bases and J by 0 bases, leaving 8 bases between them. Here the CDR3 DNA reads TGTGCCATCAGTGAGGGGCAGGATAGCAATCAGCCCCAGCATTTT. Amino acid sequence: CAISEGQDSNQPQHF.

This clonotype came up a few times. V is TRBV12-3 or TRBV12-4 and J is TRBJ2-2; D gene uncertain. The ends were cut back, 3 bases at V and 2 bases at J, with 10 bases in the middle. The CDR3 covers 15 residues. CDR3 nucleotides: TGTGCCAGCAGTTTGGAGCAGACTAACACCGGGGAGCTGTTTTTT. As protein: CASSLEQTNTGELFF.

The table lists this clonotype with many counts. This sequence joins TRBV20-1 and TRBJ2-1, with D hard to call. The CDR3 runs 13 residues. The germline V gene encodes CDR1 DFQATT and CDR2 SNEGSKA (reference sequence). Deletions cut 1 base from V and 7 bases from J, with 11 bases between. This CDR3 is CSARGVLGNEQFF. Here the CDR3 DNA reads TGCAGTGCTAGAGGGGTACTTGGGAATGAGCAGTTCTTC.

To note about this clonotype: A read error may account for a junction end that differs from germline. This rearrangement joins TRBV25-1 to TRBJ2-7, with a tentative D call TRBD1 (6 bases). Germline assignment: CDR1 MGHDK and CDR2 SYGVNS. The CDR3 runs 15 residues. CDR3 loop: CVSSDCPNREHEQYF. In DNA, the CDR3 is TGTGTCAGCAGTGACTGCCCCAACAGGGAACACGAGCAGTACTTC.

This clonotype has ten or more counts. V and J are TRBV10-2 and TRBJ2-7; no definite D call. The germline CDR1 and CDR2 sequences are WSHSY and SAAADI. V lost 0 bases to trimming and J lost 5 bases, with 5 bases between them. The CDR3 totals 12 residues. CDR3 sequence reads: CASSESFHEQYF. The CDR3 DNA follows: TGCGCCAGCAGTGAGTCGTTCCACGAGCAGTACTTC.

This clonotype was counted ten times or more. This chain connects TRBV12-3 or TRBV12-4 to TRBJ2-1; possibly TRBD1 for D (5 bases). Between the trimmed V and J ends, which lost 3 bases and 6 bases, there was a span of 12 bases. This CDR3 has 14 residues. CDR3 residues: CASSFARGVNEQFF. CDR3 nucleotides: TGTGCCAGCAGTTTCGCAAGGGGCGTCAATGAGCAGTTCTTC.

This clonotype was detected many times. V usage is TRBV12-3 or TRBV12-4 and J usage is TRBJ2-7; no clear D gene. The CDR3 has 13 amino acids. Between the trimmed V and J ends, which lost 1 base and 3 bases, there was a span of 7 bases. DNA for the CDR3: TGTGCCAGCAGTTTAGGCCGGGTCTACGAGCAGTACTTC. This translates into CASSLGRVYEQYF.

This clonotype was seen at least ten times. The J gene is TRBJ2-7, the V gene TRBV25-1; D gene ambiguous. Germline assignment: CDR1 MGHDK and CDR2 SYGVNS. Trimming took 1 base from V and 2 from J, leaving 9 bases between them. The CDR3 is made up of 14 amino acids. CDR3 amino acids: CASSELVSPYEQYF. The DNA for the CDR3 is TGTGCCAGCAGTGAATTGGTCTCTCCCTACGAGCAGTACTTC.